The following is a TCR beta chain sequence with its context. The sample originates from a study of blood T cell repertoires in COVID-19. Study overall: The analysed material was cDNA or gDNA that came from T cells, B-cell-depleted T cells, or PBMCs.

Original handling: Amplification of reference gene primers was used by the study to estimate nucleated cell counts. The repertoire was sequenced with immunoSEQ multiplex PCR; TCRdb's copy has only in-frame clones and lacks some. The V and J calls and clone size were taken over from that table, and D and trimming were inferred from the DNA. Of approximately 300,000 clones listed, roughly nine tenths are singletons. The CDR3 consists of 14 residues. Germline V lookup: CDR1 SGHTA, CDR2 FQGNSA. V was pared by 0 bases and J by 8 bases, with 3 bases of the junction left unmatched. The source of this sequence is a man between 18 and 29 years old who had recovered from COVID-19. The chain couples TRBV7-2 to TRBJ1-4, with 7 bases fitting TRBD1. Sequenced sample: peripheral blood. CDR3: CASSLADRVEKLFF. The CDR3, as DNA: TGTGCCAGCAGCTTAGCCGACAGGGTCGAAAAACTGTTTTTT.